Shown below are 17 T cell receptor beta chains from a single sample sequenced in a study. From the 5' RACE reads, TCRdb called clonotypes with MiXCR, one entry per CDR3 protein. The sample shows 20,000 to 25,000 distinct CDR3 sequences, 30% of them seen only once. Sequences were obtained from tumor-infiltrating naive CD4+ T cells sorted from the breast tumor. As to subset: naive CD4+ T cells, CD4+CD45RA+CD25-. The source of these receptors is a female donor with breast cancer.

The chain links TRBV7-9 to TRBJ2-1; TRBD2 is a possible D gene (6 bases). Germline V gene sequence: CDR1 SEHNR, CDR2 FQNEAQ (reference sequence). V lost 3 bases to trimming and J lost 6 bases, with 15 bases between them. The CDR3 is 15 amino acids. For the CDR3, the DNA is TGTGCCAGCAGCTTGGGAGGCCCAGGGATCAATGAGCAGTTCTTC. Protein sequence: CASSLGGPGINEQFF. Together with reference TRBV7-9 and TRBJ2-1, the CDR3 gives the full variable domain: DTGVSQNPRHKITKRGQNVTFRCDPISEHNRLYWYRQTLGQGPEFLTYFQNEAQLEKSRLLSDRFSAERPKGSFSTLEIQRTEQGDSAMYLCASSLGGPGINEQFFGPGTRLTVL.

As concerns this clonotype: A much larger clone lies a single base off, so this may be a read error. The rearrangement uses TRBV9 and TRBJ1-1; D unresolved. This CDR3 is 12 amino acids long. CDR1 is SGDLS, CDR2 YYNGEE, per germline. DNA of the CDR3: TGTGCCAGCAGCGTAGCAGAGGGTGAAGCTTCCTTT. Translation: CASSVAEGEASF.

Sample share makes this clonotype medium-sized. CDR3 in DNA: TGCAGTGCCCTTACCCTACGGACAGGCGGTAACACAGATACGCAGTATTTT. Encoded protein: CSALTLRTGGNTDTQYF. The rearrangement uses TRBV20-1 and TRBJ2-3; 7 bases line up with TRBD1. This CDR3 is 17 amino acids long. Unmatched junction bases numbered 17, after V lost 6 bases and J lost 2 bases. CDR1 DFQATT and CDR2 SNEGSKA come from the germline V gene (reference sequence).

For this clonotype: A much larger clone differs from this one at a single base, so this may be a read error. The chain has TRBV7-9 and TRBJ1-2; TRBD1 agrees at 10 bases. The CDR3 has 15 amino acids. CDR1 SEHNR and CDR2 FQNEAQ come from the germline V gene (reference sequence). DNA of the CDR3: TGTGCCAGCGGCTTAAGTGACAGGGGGCTCTATGGCTACACCTTC. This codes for CASGLSDRGLYGYTF.

The CDR3 is CASSYAQGDYGYTF. CDR3 coding DNA: TGTGCCAGCAGTTACGCACAGGGGGACTATGGCTACACCTTC. The rearrangement joins TRBV6-6 to TRBJ1-2, with 8 bases matching TRBD1. The CDR3 is 14 residues long. Unmatched junction bases numbered 2, after V lost 2 bases and J lost 3 bases. Germline CDR1 reads MNHNY; CDR2 reads SVGAGI (reference sequence).

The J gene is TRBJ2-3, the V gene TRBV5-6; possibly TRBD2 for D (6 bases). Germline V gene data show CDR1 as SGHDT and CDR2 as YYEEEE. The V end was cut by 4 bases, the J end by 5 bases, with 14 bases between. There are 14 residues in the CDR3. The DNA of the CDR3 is TGTGCCAGCAGCGGCGGGATTGGGGGAGATACGCAGTATTTT. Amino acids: CASSGGIGGDTQYF.

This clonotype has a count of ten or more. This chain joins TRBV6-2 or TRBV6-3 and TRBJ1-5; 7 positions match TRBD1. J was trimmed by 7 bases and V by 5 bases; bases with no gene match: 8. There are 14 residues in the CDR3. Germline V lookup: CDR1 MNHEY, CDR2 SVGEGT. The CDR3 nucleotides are TGTGCCAGCAGTCCACAGGGGTCGGGGCAGCCCCAGCATTTT. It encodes CASSPQGSGQPQHF.

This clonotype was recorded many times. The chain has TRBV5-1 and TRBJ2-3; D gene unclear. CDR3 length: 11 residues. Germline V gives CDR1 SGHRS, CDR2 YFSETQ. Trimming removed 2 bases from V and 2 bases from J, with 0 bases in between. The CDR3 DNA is TGCGCCAGCAGCTTCACAGATACGCAGTATTTT. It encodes CASSFTDTQYF.

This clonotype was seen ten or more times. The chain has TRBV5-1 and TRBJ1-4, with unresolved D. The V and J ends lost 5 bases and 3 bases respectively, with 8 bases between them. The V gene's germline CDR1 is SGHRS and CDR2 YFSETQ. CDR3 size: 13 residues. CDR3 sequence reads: CASRGSPNEKLFF. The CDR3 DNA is TGCGCCAGCAGAGGGTCTCCTAATGAAAAACTGTTTTTT.

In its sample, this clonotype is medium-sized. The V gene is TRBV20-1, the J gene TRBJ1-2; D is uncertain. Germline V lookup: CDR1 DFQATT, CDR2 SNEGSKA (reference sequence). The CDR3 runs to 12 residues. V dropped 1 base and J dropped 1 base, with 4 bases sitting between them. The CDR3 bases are TGCAGTGCTAGAGGGTTTAACTATGGCTACACCTTC. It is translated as CSARGFNYGYTF.

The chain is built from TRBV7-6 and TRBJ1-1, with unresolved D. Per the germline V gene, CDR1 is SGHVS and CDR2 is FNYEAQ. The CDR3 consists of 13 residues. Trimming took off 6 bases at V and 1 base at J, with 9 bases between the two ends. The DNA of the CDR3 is TGTGCCAGCAGAAAGACACAGAACACTGAAGCTTTCTTT. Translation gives CASRKTQNTEAFF.

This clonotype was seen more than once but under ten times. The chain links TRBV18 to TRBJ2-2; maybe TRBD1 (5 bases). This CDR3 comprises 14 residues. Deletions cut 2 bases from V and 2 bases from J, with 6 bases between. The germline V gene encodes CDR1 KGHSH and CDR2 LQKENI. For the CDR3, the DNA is TGTGCCAGCTCACCAGGGGCCAACACCGGGGAGCTGTTTTTT. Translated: CASSPGANTGELFF. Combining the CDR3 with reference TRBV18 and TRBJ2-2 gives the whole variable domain NAGVMQNPRHLVRRRGQEARLRCSPMKGHSHVYWYRQLPEEGLKFMVYLQKENIIDESGMPKERFSAEFPKEGPSILRIQQVVRGDSAAYFCASSPGANTGELFFGEGSRLTVL.

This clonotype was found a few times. The CDR3: CASSMGARALLNTEAFF. The CDR3 region has the DNA TGTGCCAGTAGTATGGGGGCCAGGGCGCTCTTGAACACTGAAGCTTTCTTT. The chain couples TRBV19 to TRBJ1-1; possibly TRBD1 for D (6 bases). V was pared by 3 bases and J by 0 bases, with 17 bases between. The CDR3 length is 17 residues. Germline CDR1 LNHDA, CDR2 SQIVND (reference sequence).

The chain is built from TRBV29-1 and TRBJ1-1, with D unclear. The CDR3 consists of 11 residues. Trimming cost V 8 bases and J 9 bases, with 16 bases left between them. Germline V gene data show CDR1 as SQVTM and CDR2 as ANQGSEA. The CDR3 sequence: CSMSNGIKAFF. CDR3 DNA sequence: TGCAGCATGTCTAACGGGATAAAAGCTTTCTTT.

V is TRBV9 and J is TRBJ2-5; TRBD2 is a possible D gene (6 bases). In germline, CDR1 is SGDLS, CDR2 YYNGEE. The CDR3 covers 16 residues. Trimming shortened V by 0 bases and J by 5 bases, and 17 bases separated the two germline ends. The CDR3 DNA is TGTGCCAGCAGCGTAGAGGGAACGAGTCGGGGGGAGACCCAGTACTTC. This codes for CASSVEGTSRGETQYF.

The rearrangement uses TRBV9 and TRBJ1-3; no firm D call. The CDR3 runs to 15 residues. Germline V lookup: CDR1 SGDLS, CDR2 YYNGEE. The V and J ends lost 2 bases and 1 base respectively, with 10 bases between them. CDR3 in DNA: TGTGCCAGCAGCGTCGGCGCTTATTCTGGAAACACCATATATTTT. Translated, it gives CASSVGAYSGNTIYF.

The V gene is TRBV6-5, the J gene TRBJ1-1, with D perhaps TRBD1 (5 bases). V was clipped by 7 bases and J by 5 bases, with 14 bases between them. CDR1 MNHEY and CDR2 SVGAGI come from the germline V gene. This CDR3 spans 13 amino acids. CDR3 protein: CASTPREGTEAFF. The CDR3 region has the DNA TGTGCCAGCACGCCCAGGGAGGGAACTGAAGCTTTCTTT.